Listed here are 9 T cell receptor beta chains from one sample, sequenced in a study of cytotoxic CD8 clonotypes in ibrutinib-treated CLL. Clones were sequenced by immunoSEQ multiplex PCR, and TCRdb holds only the in-frame ones, with some missing. The data show 97,000 or so clones, 60% to 80% seen once. This specimen was PBMCs, taken after 12 months of ibrutinib treatment. The receptors stem from a human donor with chronic lymphocytic leukemia.

This clone is a singleton in its sample. The rearrangement joins TRBV2 to TRBJ1-1; D gene uncertain. Germline CDR1 SNHLY, CDR2 FYNNEI. The CDR3 has 13 amino acids. The V end was cut by 7 bases, the J end by 0 bases, with 9 bases between. The CDR3 loop is CASTLSLNTEAFF. Written as DNA, the CDR3 is TGTGCCAGCACCCTGAGCTTGAACACTGAAGCTTTCTTT.

The rearrangement uses TRBV28 and TRBJ2-1, with 8 nucleotides matching TRBD1. The V segment lost 5 bases and the J segment 9 bases; nucleotides outside the gene matches: 9. In germline, CDR1 is MDHEN, CDR2 SYDVKM. This CDR3 comprises 14 residues. The CDR3 DNA is TGTGCCAGCAGTAAATCGACAGGGGTCCGTGAGCAGTTCTTC. Its protein is CASSKSTGVREQFF. Based on the CDR3 plus reference TRBV28 and TRBJ2-1, the full variable domain is DVKVTQSSRYLVKRTGEKVFLECVQDMDHENMFWYRQDPGLGLRLIYFSYDVKMKEKGDIPEGYSVSREKKERFSLILESASTNQTSMYLCASSKSTGVREQFFGPGTRLTVL.

J is TRBJ1-4 and V is TRBV25-1; D gene uncertain. The CDR3 runs to 14 residues. Deletions cut 3 bases from V and 8 bases from J, with 13 bases between. Germline-derived CDR1 and CDR2 are MGHDK and SYGVNS. CDR3 residues: CASSEPAAREKLFF. CDR3 nucleotides: TGTGCCAGCAGTGAGCCTGCCGCTAGGGAAAAACTGTTTTTT.

As regards this clone: The junction does not match germline at one end; this may be a read error. J is TRBJ2-1 and V is TRBV7-7, with a possible D match to TRBD2 (5 bases). Germline-derived CDR1 and CDR2 are SSHAT and FNYEAQ (reference sequence). The CDR3 length is 14 residues. CDR3 region: CASSSGGWSNEQFF. CDR3 nucleotide sequence: TGTGCTAGCAGCTCTGGCGGGTGGTCCAATGAGCAGTTCTTC.

The chain couples TRBV21-1 to TRBJ1-2; the D segment call TRBD1 is taken from the table without a DNA check. TRBV21-1 is an annotated pseudogene. This CDR3 comprises 16 residues. CDR3 in amino acids: CASSRTVNTSSYGYTF. The DNA for the CDR3 is TGTGCCAGCAGCCGGACAGTGAACACCTCCAGTTATGGCTACACCTTC.

The gene calls are TRBV5-5 and TRBJ2-7, with D possibly being TRBD2 (6 bases). Germline V CDR1 and CDR2: SGHKS, YYEKEE (reference sequence). The V end was cut by 1 base, the J end by 7 bases, with 9 bases between. The CDR3 has 12 amino acids. CDR3 in amino acids: CASSLRGREQYF. The DNA for the CDR3 is TGTGCCAGCAGCTTGCGAGGGAGGGAGCAGTACTTC.

This clone was seen just once. The V call is TRBV5-4, the J call TRBJ2-1; 8 nucleotides match TRBD2. V shed 3 bases, J shed 13 bases, and the junction held 6 bases outside the gene matches. Germline V lookup: CDR1 SGHNT, CDR2 YYREEE (reference sequence). The CDR3 is 12 amino acids. Here the CDR3 DNA reads TGTGCCAGCAGCTCCCCTAGCGGGCCACAGTTCTTC. It encodes CASSSPSGPQFF.

The V call is TRBV4-1, the J call TRBJ1-2, with TRBD1 identical over 8 bases. Germline CDR1 is MGHRA and CDR2 is YSYEKL. CDR3 size: 15 residues. V shed 4 bases, J shed 4 bases, and the junction held 8 bases outside the gene matches. The CDR3 region is CASSLGQEDPYGYTF. The CDR3 coding sequence is TGCGCCAGCAGCCTGGGACAGGAGGATCCCTATGGCTACACCTTC.

CDR3 sequence reads: CASSLGPDTYGYTF. Here the CDR3 DNA reads TGTGCCAGCAGCTTAGGGCCGGACACCTATGGCTACACCTTC. The rearrangement uses TRBV5-6 and TRBJ1-2, with a weak D call TRBD1 (5 bases). Germline V gene lookup returns CDR1 SGHDT and CDR2 YYEEEE. V was trimmed by 2 bases and J by 4 bases, leaving 12 bases between them. The CDR3 has 14 residues.